This T cell receptor (beta chain) was recovered during a study of blood T cell repertoires in COVID-19. Whole-study context: COVID-19 samples from acute and convalescent phases originated in the United States, Italy and Spain.

Clones were sequenced by immunoSEQ multiplex PCR, and TCRdb holds only the in-frame ones, with some missing. In the table there are around 170,000 clones, around 84% of which are singletons. The germline gives CDR1 SNHLY, CDR2 FYNNEI. The CDR3 contains 11 residues. V lost 7 bases and J 0 bases, leaving 3 bases between the germline ends. The gene calls are TRBV2 and TRBJ1-2, with D unresolved. The sample consisted of peripheral blood. The clonotype comes from a man aged 50-59 years with active or convalescent COVID-19. This chain's CDR3 is CASTANYGYTF. Here the CDR3 DNA reads TGTGCCAGCACAGCTAACTATGGCTACACCTTC.